The source of this TCR beta chain is a study of T-cell reconstitution after alpha-beta-depleted transplantation in children. A TCRbeta library incorporating unique molecular identifiers was prepared. TCRdb analysed the PCR reads with MiXCR anew, one entry per CDR3 protein. This sample has around 200,000 distinct CDR3 sequences, with approximately 6.6% found just once. This clonotype was detected ten times or more. The specimen was PBMCs from the stem cell graft donor, collected from the stem cell graft. The clonotype was recovered from a human donor who donated a stem cell graft to a child with Wiskott-Aldrich syndrome.

Written as DNA, the CDR3 is TGTGCCAGCAGTTTAAAGTGGTCAGGGGACCAGCATTTT. Its translation: CASSLKWSGDQHF. The chain couples TRBV27 to TRBJ1-5; a weak D match, TRBD1 (6 bases). Germline CDR1 is MNHEY and CDR2 is SMNVEV (reference sequence). The V end was cut by 2 bases, the J end by 12 bases, with 14 bases between. The length of the CDR3 is 13 residues.